These 10 T cell receptor beta chains were all obtained from the same sample, sequenced in a study of cytomegalovirus exposure and HLA in healthy donors. PCR employed 60 Vbeta and 13 Jbeta primers. Profiling relied on immunoSEQ multiplex PCR, and the TCRdb table lists in-frame clones only, not all of them. The data contain 150,000 to 200,000 clones, 72% of them seen just once; the ten biggest clones take up under 3%. Sequencing was carried out using PBMCs. These receptors were taken from a human donor in good health.

The rearrangement joins TRBV7-2 to TRBJ2-3; D is perhaps TRBD2 (5 bases). This CDR3 spans 15 amino acids. Germline V lookup: CDR1 SGHTA, CDR2 FQGNSA. The V end was cut by 4 bases, the J end by 1 base, with 12 bases between. The CDR3 bases are TGTGCCAGCAGCTACACAGCGGTAGGCACAGATACGCAGTATTTT. Amino acid sequence: CASSYTAVGTDTQYF.

V gene TRBV4-2 combines with J gene TRBJ2-7; TRBD1 agrees at 7 bases. Germline V lookup: CDR1 LGHNA, CDR2 YNFKEQ. Trimming took 4 bases from V and 7 from J; bases not matched to a gene: 13. The CDR3 totals 15 residues. CDR3 nucleotides: TGTGCCAGCAGCCCTCCCGGGACAGAAATACAAGAGCAGTACTTC. It specifies CASSPPGTEIQEQYF.

This clone was seen a single time. A junction end diverges from the germline sequence, so it may reflect a read error. V and J are TRBV7-9 and TRBJ1-2; 10 nucleotides line up with TRBD1. Germline lookup yields CDR1 SEHNR and CDR2 FQNEAQ (reference sequence). This CDR3 comprises 16 residues. The CDR3 reads CSSSFNGDRGLFGYTF. In DNA, the CDR3 is TGTTCCAGCAGCTTTAATGGGGACAGGGGACTTTTTGGCTACACCTTC.

This chain joins TRBV9 and TRBJ2-5, with 7 bases aligning to TRBD2. V gave up 0 bases and J gave up 2 bases; unmatched junction bases: 4. This CDR3 comprises 15 residues. CDR1 and CDR2 from the germline V gene are SGDLS and YYNGEE. The CDR3 nucleotides read TGTGCCAGCAGCGTAGATGTTAGCGGGCAAGAGACCCAGTACTTC. Translating it yields CASSVDVSGQETQYF. Full variable domain (remainder filled in from reference TRBV9 and TRBJ2-5): DSGVTQTPKHLITATGQRVTLRCSPRSGDLSVYWYQQSLDQGLQFLIQYYNGEERAKGNILERFSAQQFPDLHSELNLSSLELGDSALYFCASSVDVSGQETQYFGPGTRLLVL.

The V call is TRBV27, the J call TRBJ2-1; the match to TRBD2 covers 8 bases. Germline lookup yields CDR1 MNHEY and CDR2 SMNVEV (reference sequence). This CDR3 is built from 14 residues. Unmatched junction bases numbered 7, after V lost 4 bases and J lost 8 bases. The CDR3 DNA reads as TGTGCCAGCAGTTATTACGGGGGGGCAGATGAGCAGTTCTTC. Translated: CASSYYGGADEQFF.

This rearrangement joins TRBV9 to TRBJ1-2, with 10 bases lining up with TRBD1. Germline lookup yields CDR1 SGDLS and CDR2 YYNGEE. This CDR3 contains 17 residues. The ends lost 2 bases at V and 4 bases at J; junction bases unmatched: 11. DNA for the CDR3: TGTGCCAGCAGCGTTCACCGGGACAGGGGACCCTTCTATGGCTACACCTTC. Its translation: CASSVHRDRGPFYGYTF.

The chain uses TRBV2 and TRBJ2-5; D perhaps matches TRBD2 (5 bases). CDR1 SNHLY and CDR2 FYNNEI come from the germline V gene. V lost 1 base to trimming and J lost 6 bases, with 15 bases between them. CDR3 length equals 15 residues. In DNA form, the CDR3 reads TGTGCCAGCAGTGAAGATCTCTTGCGGGCGAAGACCCAGTACTTC. Protein sequence: CASSEDLLRAKTQYF.

Here the CDR3 DNA reads TGTGCCAGCAGTCCAGGGATCGAGCAGTACTTC. Translated, it gives CASSPGIEQYF. J is TRBJ2-7 and V is TRBV27, with a tentative D call TRBD1 (5 bases). This CDR3 has 11 amino acids. The V end was cut by 5 bases, the J end by 6 bases, with 8 bases between. The V gene's germline CDR1 is MNHEY and CDR2 SMNVEV (reference sequence).

J is TRBJ2-1 and V is TRBV15, with TRBD2 matching over 14 bases. The germline gives CDR1 LNHNV, CDR2 YYDKDF (reference sequence). Germline trimming cut 0 bases from V and 0 bases from J; bases unmatched to any gene: 7. CDR3 length equals 20 residues. The CDR3 nucleotides read TGTGCCACCAGCAGAGAACCGGGACTAGCGGGGGAAAGCTCCTACAATGAGCAGTTCTTC. It specifies CATSREPGLAGESSYNEQFF. Full variable domain (remainder filled in from reference TRBV15 and TRBJ2-1): DAMVIQNPRYQVTQFGKPVTLSCSQTLNHNVMYWYQQKSSQAPKLLFHYYDKDFNNEADTPDNFQSRRPNTSFCFLDIRSPGLGDTAMYLCATSREPGLAGESSYNEQFFGPGTRLTVL.

There are a few counts of this clone. CDR3 DNA: TGTGCCAGCAGGGACAGGGGCTCTGGAAACACCATATATTTT. It translates to CASRDRGSGNTIYF. V is TRBV6-1 and J is TRBJ1-3; TRBD1 agrees at 9 bases. The trim removed 6 bases at V and 0 bases at J, leaving 0 bases unmatched. Germline V gene data show CDR1 as MNHNS and CDR2 as SASEGT. The CDR3 totals 14 residues.